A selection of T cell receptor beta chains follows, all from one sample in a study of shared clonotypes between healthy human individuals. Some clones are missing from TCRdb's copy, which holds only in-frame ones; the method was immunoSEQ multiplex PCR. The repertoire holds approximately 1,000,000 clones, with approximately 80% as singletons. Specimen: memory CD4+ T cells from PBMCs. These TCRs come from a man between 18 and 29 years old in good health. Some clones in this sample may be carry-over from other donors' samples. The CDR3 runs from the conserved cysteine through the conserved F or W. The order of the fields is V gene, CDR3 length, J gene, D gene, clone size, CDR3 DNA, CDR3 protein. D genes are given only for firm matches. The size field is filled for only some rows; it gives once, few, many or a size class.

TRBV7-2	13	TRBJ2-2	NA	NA	TGTGCCAGCAGCTTAGTAGCGCCCGGGGAGCTGTTTTTT	CASSLVAPGELFF
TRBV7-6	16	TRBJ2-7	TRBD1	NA	TGTGCCAGCAGCCGATGGACAGGGGGCGCTGGGGACGAGCAGTACTTC	CASSRWTGGAGDEQYF
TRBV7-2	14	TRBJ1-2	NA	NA	TGTGCCAGCAGCTTAGGAGTTGTGGGTAACGGCTACACCTTC	CASSLGVVGNGYTF
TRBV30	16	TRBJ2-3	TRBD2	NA	TGTGCCTGGAGTCTCGGGGGACTAAGCTACACAGATACGCAGTATTTT	CAWSLGGLSYTDTQYF
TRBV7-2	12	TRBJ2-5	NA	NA	TGTGCCAGCAGATCAGGGTCGGAGACCCAGTACTTC	CASRSGSETQYF
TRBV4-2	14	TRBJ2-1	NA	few	TGTGCCAGCAGCCAAGATAGGTGGAGCGATGAGCAGTTCTTC	CASSQDRWSDEQFF
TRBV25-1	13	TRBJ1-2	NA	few	TGTGCCAGCAGTCTACCCGGGAACTATGGCTACACCTTC	CASSLPGNYGYTF
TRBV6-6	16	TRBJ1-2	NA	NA	TGTGCCAGCAGTTCCCCTCTTTCCGGGGCTGACTATGGCTACACCTTC	CASSSPLSGADYGYTF
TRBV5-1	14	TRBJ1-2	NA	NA	TGCGCCAGCAGCTTGTTCATCGGGAGCATTGGCTACACCTTC	CASSLFIGSIGYTF
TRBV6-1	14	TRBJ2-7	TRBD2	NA	TGTGCCATCCTAACTAGCGGGAGTTTTTACGAGCAGTACTTC	CAILTSGSFYEQYF
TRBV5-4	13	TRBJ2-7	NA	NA	TGTGCCAGCAGTAGGAGCGCTTCAAGGGAACAGTACTTC	CASSRSASREQYF
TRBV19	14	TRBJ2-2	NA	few	TGTGCCAGTAGTCTACGACAGCACACCGGGGAGCTGTTTTTT	CASSLRQHTGELFF
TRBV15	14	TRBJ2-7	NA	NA	TGTGCCACCAGCAGGGGGTTGGGGGTCTTCGAGCAGTACTTC	CATSRGLGVFEQYF
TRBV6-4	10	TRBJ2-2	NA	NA	TGTGCCAGCCCGACCGGGGAGCTGTTTTTT	CASPTGELFF
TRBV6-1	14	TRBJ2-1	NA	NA	TGTGCCAGCGGGCTCGGACAGTTATACAATGAGCAGTTCTTC	CASGLGQLYNEQFF
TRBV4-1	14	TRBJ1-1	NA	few	TGCGCCAGCAGCCTTGGGGGGGCGGTTACTGAAGCTTTCTTT	CASSLGGAVTEAFF
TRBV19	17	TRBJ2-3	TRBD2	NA	TGTGCCAGTAGTACAGGACTAGCGGGAGTTGGCACAGATACGCAGTATTTT	CASSTGLAGVGTDTQYF
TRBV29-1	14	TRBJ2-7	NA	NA	TGCAGCGTTGTCGCGGACATCCTCACCTACGAGCAGTACTTC	CSVVADILTYEQYF
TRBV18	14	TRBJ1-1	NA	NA	TGTGCCAGCTCACATGACGCTAAGAACACTGAAGCTTTCTTT	CASSHDAKNTEAFF
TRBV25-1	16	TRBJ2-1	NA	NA	TGTGCCAGCAGTGAATTTTTGGGCCCCTCGGGCGATGAGCAGTTCTTC	CASSEFLGPSGDEQFF
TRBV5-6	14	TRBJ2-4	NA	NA	TGTGCCAGCAGCTTGATGGCTAGTTCAAACATTCAGTACTTC	CASSLMASSNIQYF
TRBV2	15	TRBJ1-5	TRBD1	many	TGTGCCAGCAGTGTAGAAGGGGGCGAGGATCAGCCCCAGCATTTT	CASSVEGGEDQPQHF
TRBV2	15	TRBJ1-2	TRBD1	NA	TGTGCCAGCAGTGTCTCCGGGACAGGGAACTATGGCTACACCTTC	CASSVSGTGNYGYTF
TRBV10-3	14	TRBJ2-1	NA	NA	TGTGCCATCGGGACACTAGGGGGGAACCATGAGCAGTTCTTC	CAIGTLGGNHEQFF
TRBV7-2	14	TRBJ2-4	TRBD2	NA	TGTGCCAGCAGCTTAGGGACTAGCGGGAGTATTCAGTACTTC	CASSLGTSGSIQYF
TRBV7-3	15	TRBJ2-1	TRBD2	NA	TGTGCCAGCAGCCCTCAACTAGCGGGAGGCAATGAGCAGTTCTTC	CASSPQLAGGNEQFF
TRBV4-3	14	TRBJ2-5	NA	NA	TGCGCCAGCAGCCAAGGGGTTGGAATTGGGACCCAGTACTTC	CASSQGVGIGTQYF
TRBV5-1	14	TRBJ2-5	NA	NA	TGCGCCAGCAGCCGGGGGACAGTCGAAGAGACCCAGTACTTC	CASSRGTVEETQYF
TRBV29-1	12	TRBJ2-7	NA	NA	TGCAGCGTTGAAGACACAACCTACGAGCAGTACTTC	CSVEDTTYEQYF
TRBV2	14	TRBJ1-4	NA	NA	TGTGCCAGCAGTGTAATAACAGGGTTAGAAAAACTGTTTTTT	CASSVITGLEKLFF
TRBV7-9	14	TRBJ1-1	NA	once	TGTGCCAGCAGCGCGGCCGGGACCTACACTGAAGCTTTCTTT	CASSAAGTYTEAFF
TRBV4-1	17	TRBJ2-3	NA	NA	TGCGCCAGCAGCCGGGGAGGACGGGGCACAAGCACAGATACGCAGTATTTT	CASSRGGRGTSTDTQYF
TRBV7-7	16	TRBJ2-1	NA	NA	TGTGCCAGCAGCTTAGGGCCCGGGACGGGGAACAATGAGCAGTTCTTC	CASSLGPGTGNNEQFF
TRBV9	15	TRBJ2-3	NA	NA	TGTGCCAGCAGCGTTACAGGGTCGTTGTTAGATACGCAGTATTTT	CASSVTGSLLDTQYF
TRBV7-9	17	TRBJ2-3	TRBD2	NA	TGTGCCAGCAGGGGGGGAGTCTCGGGAGGATCCACAGATACGCAGTATTTT	CASRGGVSGGSTDTQYF
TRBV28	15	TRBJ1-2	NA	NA	TGTGCCAGCAGTTTACCCCATCGGGGGCAATATGGCTACACCTTC	CASSLPHRGQYGYTF
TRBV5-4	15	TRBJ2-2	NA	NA	TGTGCCAGCACCACAGGGATCGGGAACACCGGGGAGCTGTTTTTT	CASTTGIGNTGELFF
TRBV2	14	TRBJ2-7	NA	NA	TGTGCCAGCAGGACTACGGACAGTTCCTACGAGCAGTACTTC	CASRTTDSSYEQYF
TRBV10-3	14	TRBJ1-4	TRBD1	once	TGTGCCATCAGCTCAGGGGGCGCCGGTGAAAAACTGTTTTTT	CAISSGGAGEKLFF
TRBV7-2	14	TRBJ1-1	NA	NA	TGTGCCAGCAGCTTAGGGTTCAGGACCACTGAAGCTTTCTTT	CASSLGFRTTEAFF
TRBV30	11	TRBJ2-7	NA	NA	TGTGCCTGGAGTGCTCGGTCGGAGCAGTACTTC	CAWSARSEQYF
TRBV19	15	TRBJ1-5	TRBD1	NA	TGTGCCAGTAGTATTGAGGGGGCGGGCAATCAGCCCCAGCATTTT	CASSIEGAGNQPQHF
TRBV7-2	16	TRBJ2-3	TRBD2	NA	TGTGCCAGCAGCTTAGTTTTGTCTAGCGGGAGGGCCGCGCAGTATTTT	CASSLVLSSGRAAQYF
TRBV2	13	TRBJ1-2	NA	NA	TGTGCCAGCAGTGAAGATAGGGAATTAGGCTACACCTTC	CASSEDRELGYTF
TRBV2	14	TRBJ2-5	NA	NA	TGTGCCAGCAGTCGAGCGGCCCGGGGCGAGACCCAGTACTTC	CASSRAARGETQYF
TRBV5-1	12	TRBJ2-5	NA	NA	TGCGCCAGCACGACAGGCCAAGAGACCCAGTACTTC	CASTTGQETQYF
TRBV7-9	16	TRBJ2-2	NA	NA	TGTGCCAGCAGCTCCCGCGGAGCAGAGGGGAGCGGGGAGCTGTTTTTT	CASSSRGAEGSGELFF
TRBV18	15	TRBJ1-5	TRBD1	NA	TGTGCCAGCTCAAGGGGACAGGGATGGAATCAGCCCCAGCATTTT	CASSRGQGWNQPQHF
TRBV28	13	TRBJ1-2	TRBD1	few	TGTGCCAGCAGTTTAATGCAGGGGGCTGGCTACACCTTC	CASSLMQGAGYTF
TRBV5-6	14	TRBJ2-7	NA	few	TGTGCCAGCAGCTCCCTGGCCGGCCGGCGCGAGCAGTACTTC	CASSSLAGRREQYF
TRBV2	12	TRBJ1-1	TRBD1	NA	TGTGCCAGCAAAACGACAGGGGCTGAAGCTTTCTTT	CASKTTGAEAFF
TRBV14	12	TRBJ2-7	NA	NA	TGTGCCAGCGGCAGGATAACCTACGAGCAGTACTTC	CASGRITYEQYF
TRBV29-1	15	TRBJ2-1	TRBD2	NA	TGCAGCGTTGAAGGGGGACTAGGGGAGTACAATGAGCAGTTCTTC	CSVEGGLGEYNEQFF